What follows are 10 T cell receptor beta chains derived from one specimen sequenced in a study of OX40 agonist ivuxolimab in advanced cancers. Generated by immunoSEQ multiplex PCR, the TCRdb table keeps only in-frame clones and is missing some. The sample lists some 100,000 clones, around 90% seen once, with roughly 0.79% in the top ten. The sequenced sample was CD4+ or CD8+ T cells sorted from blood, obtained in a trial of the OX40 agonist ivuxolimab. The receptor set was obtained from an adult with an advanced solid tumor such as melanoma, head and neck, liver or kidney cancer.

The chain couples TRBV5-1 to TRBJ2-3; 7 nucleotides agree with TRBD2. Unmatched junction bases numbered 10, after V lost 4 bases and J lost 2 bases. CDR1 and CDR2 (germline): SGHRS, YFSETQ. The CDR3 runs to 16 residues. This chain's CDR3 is CASSQIRGDDTDTQYF. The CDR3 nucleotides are TGCGCCAGCAGCCAAATCCGGGGGGACGACACAGATACGCAGTATTTT.

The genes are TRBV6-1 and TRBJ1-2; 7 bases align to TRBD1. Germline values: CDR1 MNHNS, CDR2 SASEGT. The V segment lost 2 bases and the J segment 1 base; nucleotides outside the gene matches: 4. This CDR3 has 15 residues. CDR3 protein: CASSEIGGLNYGYTF. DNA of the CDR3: TGTGCCAGCAGTGAAATAGGGGGCCTTAACTATGGCTACACCTTC.

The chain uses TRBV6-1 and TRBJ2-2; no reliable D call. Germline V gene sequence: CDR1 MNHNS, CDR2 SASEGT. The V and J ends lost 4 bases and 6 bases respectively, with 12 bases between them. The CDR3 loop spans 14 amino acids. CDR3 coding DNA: TGTGCCAGCAGTGGGCTCGAGATGGCCGGGGAGCTGTTTTTT. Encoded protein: CASSGLEMAGELFF.

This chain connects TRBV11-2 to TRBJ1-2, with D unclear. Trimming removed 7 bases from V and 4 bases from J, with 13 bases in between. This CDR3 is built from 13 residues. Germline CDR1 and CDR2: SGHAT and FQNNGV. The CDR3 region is CASKDGGSYGYTF. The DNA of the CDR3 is TGTGCCAGCAAGGACGGCGGGAGCTATGGCTACACCTTC.

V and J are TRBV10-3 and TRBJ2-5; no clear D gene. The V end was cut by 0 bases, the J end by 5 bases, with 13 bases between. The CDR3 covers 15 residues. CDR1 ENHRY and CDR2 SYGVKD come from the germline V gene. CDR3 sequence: CAISESGTSSETQYF. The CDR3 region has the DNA TGTGCCATCAGTGAGTCCGGCACTTCGTCCGAGACCCAGTACTTC.

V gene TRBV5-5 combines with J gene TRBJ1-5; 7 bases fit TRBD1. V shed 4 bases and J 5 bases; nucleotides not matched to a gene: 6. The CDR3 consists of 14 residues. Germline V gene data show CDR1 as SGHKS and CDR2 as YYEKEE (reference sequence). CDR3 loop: CASSATGTDQPQHF. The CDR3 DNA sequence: TGTGCCAGCAGCGCGACAGGGACCGATCAGCCCCAGCATTTT.

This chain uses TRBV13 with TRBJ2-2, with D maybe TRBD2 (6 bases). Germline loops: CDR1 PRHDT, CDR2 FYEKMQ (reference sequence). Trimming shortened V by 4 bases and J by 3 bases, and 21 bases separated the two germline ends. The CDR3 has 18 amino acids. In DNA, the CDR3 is TGTGCCAGCAGCTCACCGGGACTCCTTTCCCTGGACACCGGGGAGCTGTTTTTT. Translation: CASSSPGLLSLDTGELFF.

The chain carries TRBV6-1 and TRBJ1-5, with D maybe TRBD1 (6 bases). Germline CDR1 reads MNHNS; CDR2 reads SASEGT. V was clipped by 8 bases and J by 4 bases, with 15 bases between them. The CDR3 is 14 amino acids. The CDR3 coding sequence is TGTGCCAGCGGAATACAGGGTGGAAATCAGCCCCAGCATTTT. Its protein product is CASGIQGGNQPQHF.

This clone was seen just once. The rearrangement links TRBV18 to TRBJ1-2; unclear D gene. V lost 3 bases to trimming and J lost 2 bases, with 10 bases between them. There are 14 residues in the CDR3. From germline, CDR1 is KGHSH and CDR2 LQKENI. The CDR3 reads CASSPDQENYGYTF. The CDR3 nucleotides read TGTGCCAGCTCACCCGATCAGGAAAACTATGGCTACACCTTC.

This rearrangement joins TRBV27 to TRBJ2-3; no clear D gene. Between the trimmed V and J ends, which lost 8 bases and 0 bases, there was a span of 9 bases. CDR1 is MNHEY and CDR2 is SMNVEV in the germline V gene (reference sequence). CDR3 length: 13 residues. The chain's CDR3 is CASRDFSTDTQYF. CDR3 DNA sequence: TGTGCCAGCCGAGACTTCAGCACAGATACGCAGTATTTT.